This T cell receptor (beta chain) was sequenced in a study of cytomegalovirus exposure and HLA in healthy donors. Study-level findings and limits: Versus the roughly 700-donor mean, an Asian-associated ancestry cluster reportedly showed fewer N-insertions in a later analysis. TCR beta chain V- and J-gene trimming was linked, in a later analysis, to a missense variant in DCLRE1C.

Concerning this clone itself: Its specificity is not known.

Losses at the gene ends were 0 bases for V and 0 bases for J; bases not matched to a gene: 1. CDR3 length: 15 residues. From germline, CDR1 is SGHRS and CDR2 YFSETQ. PCR used 60 Vbeta primers and 13 Jbeta primers. Profiling relied on immunoSEQ multiplex PCR, and the TCRdb table lists in-frame clones only, not all of them. This sample has 100,000 to 150,000 clones; approximately 74% occur once, and the top ten carry roughly 7.2%. Source material: PBMCs. The chain carries TRBV5-1 and TRBJ2-5; 8 bases agree with TRBD2. This receptor was obtained from a male donor in good health and CMV-seronegative. The CDR3 spells CASSLVAGYQETQYF. In nucleotides, the CDR3 is TGCGCCAGCAGCTTGGTAGCGGGGTACCAAGAGACCCAGTACTTC.